This passage covers 8 T cell receptor beta chains from one sample sequenced in a study of blood T cell repertoires in COVID-19. Using immunoSEQ multiplex PCR, the repertoire was profiled, and TCRdb retains in-frame clones only, with some absent. The table has approximately 450,000 clones, about 85% seen once. Sequences were obtained from PBMCs or T cells enriched from blood (not recorded which). The receptors shown here come from a woman between 18 and 29 years old with acute COVID-19.

J is TRBJ1-5 and V is TRBV6-5; D call uncertain. Germline-derived CDR1 and CDR2 are MNHEY and SVGAGI. This CDR3 has 14 amino acids. The ends were cut back, 7 bases at V and 0 bases at J, with 10 bases in the middle. CDR3 region: CASKTQISNQPQHF. The CDR3 coding sequence is TGTGCCAGCAAAACACAGATTAGCAATCAGCCCCAGCATTTT.

The rearrangement uses TRBV27 and TRBJ2-7, with 11 bases lining up with TRBD1. V lost 4 bases to trimming and J lost 0 bases; unmatched junction nucleotides: 5. CDR1 is MNHEY, CDR2 SMNVEV, per germline (reference sequence). The CDR3 is 16 amino acids. CDR3 nucleotide sequence: TGTGCCAGCAGTTCGCGGGACAGGGGGAACTCCTACGAGCAGTACTTC. It encodes CASSSRDRGNSYEQYF.

This chain connects TRBV10-1 to TRBJ2-7; D remains unclear. V was shortened by 10 bases and J by 0 bases, with 16 bases between the two germline ends. The CDR3 length is 14 residues. The germline V gene has CDR1 WNHNN and CDR2 SYGVQD (reference sequence). The CDR3 loop is CATSSRRSSYEQYF. Here the CDR3 DNA reads TGCGCCACCAGCAGCCGGCGGAGCTCCTACGAGCAGTACTTC.

This clone was detected a few times. The chain joins TRBV5-5 to TRBJ1-2; 7 nucleotides agree with TRBD1. This CDR3 contains 13 residues. The J segment lost 7 bases and the V segment lost 5 bases, leaving 8 bases of the junction unmatched. CDR1 and CDR2 (germline): SGHKS, YYEKEE (reference sequence). CDR3 in amino acids: CASRKTGSLGYTF. For the CDR3, the DNA is TGTGCCAGCAGGAAGACAGGGAGCCTTGGCTACACCTTC.

The rearrangement uses TRBV27 and TRBJ2-3; 8 bases are shared with TRBD2. Germline CDR1 MNHEY, CDR2 SMNVEV (reference sequence). J lost 3 bases, V lost 4 bases, and 6 bases had no gene match. The CDR3 sequence is 15 residues long. CDR3 nucleotides: TGTGCCAGCAGTTCATCGGGAGGGGTAACAGATACGCAGTATTTT. This sequence encodes CASSSSGGVTDTQYF.

The chain combines TRBV4-1 with TRBJ1-2; the D is unclear. Germline V lookup: CDR1 MGHRA, CDR2 YSYEKL. V shed 4 bases and J shed 0 bases, with 18 bases lying between them. The CDR3 is 17 amino acids. The CDR3: CASSRDALLYSNYGYTF. The CDR3 bases are TGCGCCAGCAGCCGAGATGCCTTGCTGTACTCTAACTATGGCTACACCTTC.

This clone was seen just once. CDR3 region: CASSLPGGNSYEQYF. CDR3 in DNA: TGTGCCAGCAGTTTGCCGGGGGGAAACTCCTACGAGCAGTACTTC. The chain links TRBV28 to TRBJ2-7; 7 bases map to TRBD2. V gave up 3 bases and J gave up 0 bases; unmatched junction bases: 5. Germline V gives CDR1 MDHEN, CDR2 SYDVKM. This CDR3 comprises 15 residues.

The chain employs TRBV5-1 and TRBJ1-2; 7 nucleotides align to TRBD1. The CDR3 is made up of 13 amino acids. The germline V gene encodes CDR1 SGHRS and CDR2 YFSETQ. Losses at the gene ends were 4 bases for V and 6 bases for J; bases not matched to a gene: 6. CDR3 residues: CASSPYDRDGYTF. The CDR3 DNA reads as TGCGCCAGCAGCCCGTATGACAGGGATGGCTACACCTTC.